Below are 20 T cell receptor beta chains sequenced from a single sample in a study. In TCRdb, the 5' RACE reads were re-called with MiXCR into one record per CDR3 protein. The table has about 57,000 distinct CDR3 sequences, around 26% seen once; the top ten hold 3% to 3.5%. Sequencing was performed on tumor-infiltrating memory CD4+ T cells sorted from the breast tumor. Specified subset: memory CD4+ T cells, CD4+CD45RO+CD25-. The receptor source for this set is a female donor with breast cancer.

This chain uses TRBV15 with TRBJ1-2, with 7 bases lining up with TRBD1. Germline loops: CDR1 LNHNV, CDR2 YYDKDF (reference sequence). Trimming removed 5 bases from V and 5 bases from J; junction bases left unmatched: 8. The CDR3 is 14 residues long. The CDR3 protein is CATSGDSGGYGYTF. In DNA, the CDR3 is TGTGCCACCAGCGGCGACTCAGGGGGGTATGGCTACACCTTC.

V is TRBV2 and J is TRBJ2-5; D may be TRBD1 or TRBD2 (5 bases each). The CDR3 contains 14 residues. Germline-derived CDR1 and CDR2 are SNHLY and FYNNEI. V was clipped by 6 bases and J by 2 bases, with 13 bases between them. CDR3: CASRGDPGQETQYF. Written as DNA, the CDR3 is TGTGCCAGCAGGGGGGACCCGGGTCAAGAGACCCAGTACTTC.

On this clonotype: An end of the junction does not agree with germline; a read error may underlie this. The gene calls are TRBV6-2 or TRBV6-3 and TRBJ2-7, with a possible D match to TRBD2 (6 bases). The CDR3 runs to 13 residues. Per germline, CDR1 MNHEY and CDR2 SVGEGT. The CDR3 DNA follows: TGTGCCAGCACCTCTAGCGCGACCTACGGGCAGTACTTC. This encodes CASTSSATYGQYF.

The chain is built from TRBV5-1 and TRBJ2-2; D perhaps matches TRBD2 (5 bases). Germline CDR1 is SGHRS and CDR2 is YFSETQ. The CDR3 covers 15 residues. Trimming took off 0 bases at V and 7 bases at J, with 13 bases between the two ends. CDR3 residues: CASSLGTAIDGELFF. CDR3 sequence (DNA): TGCGCCAGCAGCTTGGGGACTGCCATTGACGGGGAGCTGTTTTTT. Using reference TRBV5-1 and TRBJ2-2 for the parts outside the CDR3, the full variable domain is KAGVTQTPRYLIKTRGQQVTLSCSPISGHRSVSWYQQTPGQGLQFLFEYFSETQRNKGNFPGRFSGRQFSNSRSEMNVSTLELGDSALYLCASSLGTAIDGELFFGEGSRLTVL.

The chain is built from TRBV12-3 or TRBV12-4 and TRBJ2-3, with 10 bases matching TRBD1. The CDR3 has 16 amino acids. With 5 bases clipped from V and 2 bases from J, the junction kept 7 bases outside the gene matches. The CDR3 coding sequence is TGTGCCAGCAGTCGCCGGACAGGGGGATACACAGATACGCAGTATTTT. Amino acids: CASSRRTGGYTDTQYF.

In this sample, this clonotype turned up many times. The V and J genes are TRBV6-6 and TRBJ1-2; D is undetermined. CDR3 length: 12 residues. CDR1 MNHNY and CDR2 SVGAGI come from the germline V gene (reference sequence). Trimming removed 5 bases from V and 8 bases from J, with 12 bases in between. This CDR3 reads CASSPSEGGYTF. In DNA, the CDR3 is TGTGCCAGCAGTCCCAGTGAGGGCGGCTACACCTTC.

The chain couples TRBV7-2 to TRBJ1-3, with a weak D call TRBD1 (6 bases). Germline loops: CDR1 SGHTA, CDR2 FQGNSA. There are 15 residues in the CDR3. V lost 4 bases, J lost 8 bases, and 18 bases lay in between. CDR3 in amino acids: CASSWTPRRQDTIYF. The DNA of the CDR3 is TGTGCCAGCAGCTGGACACCCCGAAGACAGGACACCATATATTTT.

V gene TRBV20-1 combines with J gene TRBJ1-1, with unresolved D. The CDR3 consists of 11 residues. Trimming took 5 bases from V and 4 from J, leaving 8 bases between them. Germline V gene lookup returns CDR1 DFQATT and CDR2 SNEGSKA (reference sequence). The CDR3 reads CSALHGTEAFF. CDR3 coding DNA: TGCAGTGCTCTACACGGCACTGAAGCTTTCTTT.

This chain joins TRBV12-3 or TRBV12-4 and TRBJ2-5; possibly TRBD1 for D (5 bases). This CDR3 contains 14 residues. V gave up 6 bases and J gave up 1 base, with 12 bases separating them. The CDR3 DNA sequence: TGTGCCAGCAGATTCGCAGGGTCCCAAGAGACCCAGTACTTC. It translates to CASRFAGSQETQYF.

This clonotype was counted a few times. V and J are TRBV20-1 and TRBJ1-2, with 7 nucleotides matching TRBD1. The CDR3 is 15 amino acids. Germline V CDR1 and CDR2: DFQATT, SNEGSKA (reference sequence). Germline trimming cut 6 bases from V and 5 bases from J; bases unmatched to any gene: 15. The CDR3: CSATPLYQGGYGYTF. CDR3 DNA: TGCAGTGCAACCCCTTTGTATCAGGGGGGATATGGCTACACCTTC.

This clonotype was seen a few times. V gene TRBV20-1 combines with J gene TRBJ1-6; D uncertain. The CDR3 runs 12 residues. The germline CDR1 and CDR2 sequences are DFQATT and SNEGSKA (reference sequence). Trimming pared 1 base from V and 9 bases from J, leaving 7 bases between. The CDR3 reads CSARVMGSPLHF. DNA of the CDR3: TGCAGTGCTAGAGTGATGGGTTCACCCCTCCACTTT.

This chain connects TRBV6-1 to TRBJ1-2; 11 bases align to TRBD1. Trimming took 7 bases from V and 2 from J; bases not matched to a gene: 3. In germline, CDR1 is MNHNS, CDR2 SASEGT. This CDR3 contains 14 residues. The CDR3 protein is CASMRTGGNYGYTF. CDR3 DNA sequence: TGTGCCAGCATGAGGACAGGGGGCAACTATGGCTACACCTTC.

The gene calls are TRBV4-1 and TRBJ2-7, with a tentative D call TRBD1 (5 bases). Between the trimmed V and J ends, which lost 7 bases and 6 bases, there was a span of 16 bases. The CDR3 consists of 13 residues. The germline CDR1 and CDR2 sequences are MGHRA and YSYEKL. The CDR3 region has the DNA TGCGCCAGCATCGGAAGGGGATTCGTCGAGCAGTACTTC. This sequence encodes CASIGRGFVEQYF.

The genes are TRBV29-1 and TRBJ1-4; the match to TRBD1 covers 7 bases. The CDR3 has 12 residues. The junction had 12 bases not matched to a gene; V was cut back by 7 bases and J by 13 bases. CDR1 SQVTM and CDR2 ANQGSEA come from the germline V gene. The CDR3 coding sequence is TGCAGCGGACATGGAGGGGGCGGAGGACTGTTTTTT. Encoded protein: CSGHGGGGGLFF.

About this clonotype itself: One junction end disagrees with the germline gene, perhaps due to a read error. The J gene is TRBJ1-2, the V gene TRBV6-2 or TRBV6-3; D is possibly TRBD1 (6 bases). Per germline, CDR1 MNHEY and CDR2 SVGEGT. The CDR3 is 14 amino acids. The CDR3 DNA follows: TGTGCTAGCAGGGGATCAACCAGGGAAAATGGCTACACCTTC. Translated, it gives CASRGSTRENGYTF.

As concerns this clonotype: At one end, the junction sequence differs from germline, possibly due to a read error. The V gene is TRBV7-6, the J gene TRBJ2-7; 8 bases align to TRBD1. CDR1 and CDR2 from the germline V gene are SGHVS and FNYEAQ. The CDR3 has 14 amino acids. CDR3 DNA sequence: TGTGCCAGCAGCACCAACAGGGGGGTCGGCGAGCCGTACTTC. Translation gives CASSTNRGVGEPYF. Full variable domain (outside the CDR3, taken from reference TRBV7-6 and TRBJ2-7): GAGVSQSPRYKVTKRGQDVALRCDPISGHVSLYWYRQALGQGPEFLTYFNYEAQQDKSGLPNDRFSAERPEGSISTLTIQRTEQRDSAMYRCASSTNRGVGEPYFGPGTRLTVT.

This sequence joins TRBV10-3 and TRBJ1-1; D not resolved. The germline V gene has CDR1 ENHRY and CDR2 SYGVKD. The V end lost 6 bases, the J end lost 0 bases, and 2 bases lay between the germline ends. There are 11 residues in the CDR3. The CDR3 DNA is TGTGCCATCAGCATGAACACTGAAGCTTTCTTT. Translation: CAISMNTEAFF.

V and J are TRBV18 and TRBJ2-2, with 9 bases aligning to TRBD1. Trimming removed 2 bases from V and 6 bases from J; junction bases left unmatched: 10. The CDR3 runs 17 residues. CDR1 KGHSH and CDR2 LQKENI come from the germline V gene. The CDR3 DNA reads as TGTGCCAGCTCACCATCCTCCGGGACAGGGCTTGCCGGGGAGCTGTTTTTT. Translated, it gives CASSPSSGTGLAGELFF.

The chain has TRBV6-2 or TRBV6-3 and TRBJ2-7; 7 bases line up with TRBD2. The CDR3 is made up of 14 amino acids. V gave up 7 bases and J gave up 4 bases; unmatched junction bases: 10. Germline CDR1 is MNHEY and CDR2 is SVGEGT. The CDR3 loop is CASTPVGGRYEQYF. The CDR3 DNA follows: TGTGCCAGCACCCCGGTCGGCGGGAGATACGAGCAGTACTTC.

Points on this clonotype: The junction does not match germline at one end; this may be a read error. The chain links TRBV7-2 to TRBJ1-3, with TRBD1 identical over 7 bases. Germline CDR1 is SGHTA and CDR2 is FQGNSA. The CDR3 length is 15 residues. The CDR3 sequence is CASRLDRAAGNTIYF. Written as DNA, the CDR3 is TGTGCCAGCCGCTTAGACAGGGCGGCTGGAAACACCATATATTTT.